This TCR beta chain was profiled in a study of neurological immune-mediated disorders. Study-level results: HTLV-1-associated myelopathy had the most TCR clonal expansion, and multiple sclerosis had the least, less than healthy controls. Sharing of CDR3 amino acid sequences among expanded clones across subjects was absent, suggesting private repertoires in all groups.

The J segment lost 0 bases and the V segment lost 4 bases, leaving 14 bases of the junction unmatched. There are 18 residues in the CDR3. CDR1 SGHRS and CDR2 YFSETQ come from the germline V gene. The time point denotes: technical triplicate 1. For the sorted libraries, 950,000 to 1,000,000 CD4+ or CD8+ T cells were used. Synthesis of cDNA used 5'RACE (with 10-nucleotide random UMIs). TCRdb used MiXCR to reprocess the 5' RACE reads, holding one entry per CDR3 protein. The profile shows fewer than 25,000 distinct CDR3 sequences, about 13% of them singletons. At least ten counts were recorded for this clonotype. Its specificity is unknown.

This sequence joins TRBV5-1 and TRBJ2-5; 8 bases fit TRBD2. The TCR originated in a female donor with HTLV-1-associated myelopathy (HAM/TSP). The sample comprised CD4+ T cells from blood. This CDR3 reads CASSPPRGLAKYQETQYF. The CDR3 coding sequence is TGCGCCAGCAGCCCCCCCCGCGGACTAGCTAAGTACCAAGAGACCCAGTACTTC. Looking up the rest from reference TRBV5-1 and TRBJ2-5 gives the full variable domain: KAGVTQTPRYLIKTRGQQVTLSCSPISGHRSVSWYQQTPGQGLQFLFEYFSETQRNKGNFPGRFSGRQFSNSRSEMNVSTLELGDSALYLCASSPPRGLAKYQETQYFGPGTRLLVL.